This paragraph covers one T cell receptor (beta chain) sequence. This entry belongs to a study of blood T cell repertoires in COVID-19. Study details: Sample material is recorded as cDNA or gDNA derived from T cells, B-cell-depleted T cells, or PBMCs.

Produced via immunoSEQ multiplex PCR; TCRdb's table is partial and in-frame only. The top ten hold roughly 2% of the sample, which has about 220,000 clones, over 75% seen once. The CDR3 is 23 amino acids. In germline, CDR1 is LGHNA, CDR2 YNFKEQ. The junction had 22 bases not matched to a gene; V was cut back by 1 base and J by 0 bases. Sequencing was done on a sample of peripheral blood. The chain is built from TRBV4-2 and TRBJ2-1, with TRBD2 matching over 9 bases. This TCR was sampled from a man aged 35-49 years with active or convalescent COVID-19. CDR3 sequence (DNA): TGTGCCAGCAGCCAAGGACCCAAAAGAAACCCTTCTGATAGCGGGAGCTCCTACAATGAGCAGTTCTTC. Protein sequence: CASSQGPKRNPSDSGSSYNEQFF.